This TCR beta chain was sequenced in a study of monozygotic twins with inflammatory bowel disease. Reanalyzing the 5' RACE reads, TCRdb keeps one entry per CDR3 protein, without DNA. This listing includes approximately 330,000 distinct CDR3 sequences. This CDR3 region has 12 residues. CDR1 is MNHEY and CDR2 is SVGAGI in the germline V gene. Input material: blood. The clonotype originates from a human donor with ulcerative colitis or Crohn's disease, or a healthy co-twin of an affected twin (not recorded which). The chain combines TRBV6-5 with TRBJ1-1. CDR3 residues: CASSHEGTEAFF.